This TCR beta chain is from a study of cytomegalovirus exposure and HLA in healthy donors. Notes on the study in general: In vitro checks showed that a few CMV-associated chains really do target CMV antigens.

Trimming cost V 8 bases and J 5 bases, with 14 bases left between them. This CDR3 is 13 amino acids long. Per the germline V gene, CDR1 is MDHEN and CDR2 is SYDVKM. About this clone itself: The target antigen is unknown.

13 Jbeta primers and 60 Vbeta primers were used for the PCR. Sequencing used immunoSEQ multiplex PCR; TCRdb keeps in-frame clones, though not all of them. In the table there are about 140,000 clones, 82% of which are singletons. The J gene is TRBJ2-3, the V gene TRBV28, with no clear D. The sequencing sample was made of PBMCs. The sequence was obtained from a man aged 18 to 29 in good health and CMV-seropositive. The CDR3 nucleotides read TGTGCCAGCTCTTTGGTGGCGGTAGATACGCAGTATTTT. Protein product: CASSLVAVDTQYF. Using reference TRBV28 and TRBJ2-3 for the parts outside the CDR3, the full variable domain is DVKVTQSSRYLVKRTGEKVFLECVQDMDHENMFWYRQDPGLGLRLIYFSYDVKMKEKGDIPEGYSVSREKKERFSLILESASTNQTSMYLCASSLVAVDTQYFGPGTRLTVL.